This T cell receptor (beta chain) was identified during a study of blood T cell repertoires in COVID-19. This CDR3 contains 13 residues. V shed 4 bases and J 8 bases; nucleotides not matched to a gene: 6. Germline lookup yields CDR1 SGDLS and CDR2 YYNGEE. Points on this clone: This specimen includes other DNA sequences encoding the same CDR3.

The participants were between about 18 and 100 years old and came from 24 US areas. A PCR-confirmed or clinician-diagnosed COVID-19 case had contacted exposed participants within 2 weeks of entry. Study processing details: Estimation of nucleated cell counts relied on the amplification of reference gene primers. Assay used: immunoSEQ multiplex PCR; TCRdb lists only in-frame clones, some missing. That table gives V, J and clone size, and the DNA gave D and trimming. The sample records fewer than 400,000 clones, around 85% being singletons. The rearrangement joins TRBV9 to TRBJ2-1; 7 positions match TRBD2. What was sequenced was PBMCs or T cells enriched from blood (not recorded which). This receptor was obtained from a woman aged 25-40 years who had been exposed to COVID-19. The CDR3 loop reads CASSPRLAYEQFF. In DNA form, the CDR3 reads TGTGCCAGCAGCCCAAGACTAGCATATGAGCAGTTCTTC.